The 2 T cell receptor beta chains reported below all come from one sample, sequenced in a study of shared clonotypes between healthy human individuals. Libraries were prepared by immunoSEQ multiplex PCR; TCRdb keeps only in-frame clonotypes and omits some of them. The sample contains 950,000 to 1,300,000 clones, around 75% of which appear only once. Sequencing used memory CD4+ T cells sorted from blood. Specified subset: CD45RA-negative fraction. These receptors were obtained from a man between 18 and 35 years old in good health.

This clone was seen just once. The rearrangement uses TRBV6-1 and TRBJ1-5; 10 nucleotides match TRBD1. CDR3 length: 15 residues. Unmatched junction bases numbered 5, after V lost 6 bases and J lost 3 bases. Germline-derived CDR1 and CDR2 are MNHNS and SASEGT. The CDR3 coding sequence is TGTGCCAGCAGCTTGACAGGGGGCGACAATCAGCCCCAGCATTTT. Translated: CASSLTGGDNQPQHF.

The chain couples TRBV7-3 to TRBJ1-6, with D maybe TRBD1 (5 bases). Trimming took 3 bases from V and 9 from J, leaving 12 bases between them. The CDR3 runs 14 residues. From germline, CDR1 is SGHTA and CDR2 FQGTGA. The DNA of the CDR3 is TGTGCCAGCAGCTTGAAGACAGACTTTTCACCCCTCCACTTT. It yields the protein CASSLKTDFSPLHF. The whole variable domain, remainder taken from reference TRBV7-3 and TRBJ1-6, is GAGVSQTPSNKVTEKGKYVELRCDPISGHTALYWYRQSLGQGPEFLIYFQGTGAADDSGLPNDRFFAVRPEGSVSTLKIQRTERGDSAVYLCASSLKTDFSPLHFGNGTRLTVT.